This T cell receptor (beta chain) is drawn from a study of CD8+ T cells in alopecia areata. TCR sequencing used cDNA made by reverse transcription of extracted RNA. Some clones are missing from TCRdb's copy, which holds only in-frame ones; the method was immunoSEQ multiplex PCR. The sample lists approximately 210,000 clones, approximately 45% occurring once. Note on this clone: As yet, its antigen is unknown.

This CDR3 region has 15 residues. CDR1 is MNHEY and CDR2 is SMNVEV in the germline V gene (reference sequence). Trimming cost V 8 bases and J 4 bases, with 18 bases left between them. Treatment meaning: oral pan-JAK inhibitor, 5-10 mg twice daily. Study-level results: Clonality in lesional scalp, especially alopecia totalis/universalis, exceeded that of normal scalp.

This specimen was CD4+ T cells sorted from blood, taken at approximately week 36, from a patient treated with tofacitinib. The chain joins TRBV27 to TRBJ1-5, with D hard to call. The TCR comes from a human donor with alopecia areata. CDR3 nucleotides: TGTGCCAGCCGCCAGGACCTTACTAAGAATCAGCCCCAGCATTTT. This gives the protein CASRQDLTKNQPQHF.